The rows below give T cell receptor beta chains drawn from one sample of a study of CD8 T cells in ankylosing spondylitis. TCRdb fed the 5' RACE reads into MiXCR, producing one record per CDR3 protein. The table includes roughly 230,000 distinct CDR3 sequences, 18% detected once. Input material: blood, either unsorted or a sorted T cell fraction (not recorded which). The receptors originated from a male donor with ankylosing spondylitis or in good health (not recorded which). CDR3s include the opening cysteine and the closing phenylalanine or tryptophan. Each record gives: CDR3 protein, CDR3 DNA, V gene, clone size, D gene, J gene. A D gene is named only where the DNA matches it firmly. Not every row has a clone size; where given, it reads once, few, many or a size class.

CASTLRTSGVKETQYF TGTGCCAGCACCCTTCGGACTAGCGGGGTTAAGGAGACCCAGTACTTC TRBV6-2/TRBV6-3 few TRBD2 TRBJ2-5
CSVEDRGGFGYGYTF TGCAGCGTTGAAGATCGGGGGGGCTTTGGCTATGGCTACACCTTC TRBV29-1 few . TRBJ1-2
CASRPGTENEKLFF TGTGCCAGCCGTCCCGGGACTGAAAATGAAAAACTGTTTTTT TRBV6-1 . . TRBJ1-4
CASSIEPPLAGGGLSSYNEQFF TGTGCCAGCAGCATAGAGCCTCCCCTAGCGGGAGGAGGACTATCCTCCTACAATGAGCAGTTCTTC TRBV11-2 . TRBD2 TRBJ2-1
CASSRGAGATYEQYF TGCGCCAGCAGCCGTGGGGCGGGGGCAACCTACGAGCAGTACTTC TRBV4-3 . . TRBJ2-7
CSVESLGTSGGAYEQYF TGCAGCGTTGAAAGTCTTGGGACTAGCGGGGGTGCCTACGAGCAGTACTTC TRBV29-1 . TRBD2 TRBJ2-7
CAIRTGTEESTDTQYF TGTGCCATCAGAACCGGGACCGAGGAAAGCACAGATACGCAGTATTTT TRBV10-3 . . TRBJ2-3
CASSFFEDGKLFF TGTGCCAGCAGTTTTTTCGAGGACGGAAAACTGTTTTTT TRBV12-3/TRBV12-4 few . TRBJ1-4
CASATTPGKEFF TGTGCCAGCGCAACCACCCCAGGGAAGGAGTTCTTC TRBV12-3/TRBV12-4 many . TRBJ2-1
CASSPGEFLDYEQYF TGTGCCAGCAGCCCGGGCGAGTTTCTAGATTACGAGCAGTACTTC TRBV11-2 . . TRBJ2-7
CASSLGTTGSIQYF TGTGCCAGCAGCTTGGGAACAACGGGAAGCATTCAGTACTTC TRBV5-6 few . TRBJ2-4
CASSLPGQAHEQYF TGTGCCAGCAGTTTACCTGGACAGGCCCACGAGCAGTACTTC TRBV27 few TRBD1 TRBJ2-7
CSVYGDRAHQASGYTF TGCAGCGTTTATGGGGACAGGGCCCACCAAGCGAGCGGCTACACCTTC TRBV29-1 few TRBD1 TRBJ1-2
CASSQDVWRGIHEQYF TGTGCCAGCAGCCAAGACGTGTGGCGAGGGATCCACGAGCAGTACTTC TRBV14 few . TRBJ2-7
CASSSPRSGSSYNEQFF TGTGCCAGCAGCTCCCCAAGATCAGGGAGCTCCTACAATGAGCAGTTCTTC TRBV11-3 few . TRBJ2-1
CSASPGQNQETQYF TGCAGTGCTAGCCCGGGACAAAACCAAGAGACCCAGTACTTC TRBV20-1 . . TRBJ2-5
CASRAPGQGFHEQYF TGCGCCAGCCGCGCACCGGGACAGGGATTCCACGAGCAGTACTTC TRBV5-1 . TRBD1 TRBJ2-7
CASSPNPPGGYEQYF TGTGCCAGCAGTCCGAATCCCCCGGGCGGTTACGAGCAGTACTTC TRBV12-3/TRBV12-4 . . TRBJ2-7
CASSLGAGWETGELFF TGTGCCAGCAGCCTTGGGGCAGGGTGGGAAACCGGGGAGCTGTTTTTT TRBV12-3/TRBV12-4 few . TRBJ2-2
CSVVGAGQRDTQYF TGCAGCGTTGTCGGGGCGGGGCAGAGAGATACGCAGTATTTT TRBV29-1 few . TRBJ2-3
CSARDPFSSDYTDTQYF TGCAGTGCTAGAGATCCATTCTCTAGCGACTACACAGATACGCAGTATTTT TRBV20-1 few . TRBJ2-3
CASSSGAGVALAGAWELFF TGTGCCAGCAGCTCCGGGGCGGGAGTCGCACTAGCGGGAGCCTGGGAGCTGTTTTTT TRBV11-2 few TRBD2 TRBJ2-2
CSATAGTGGEQFF TGCAGTGCTACAGCAGGTACCGGGGGTGAGCAGTTCTTC TRBV20-1 few . TRBJ2-1
CSARDSGSYEQYF TGCAGTGCTAGAGATAGCGGGTCCTACGAGCAGTACTTC TRBV20-1 few TRBD2 TRBJ2-7
CASSDPDTSSYNEQFF TGTGCCAGCAGTGATCCCGACACCAGCTCCTACAATGAGCAGTTCTTC TRBV2 few . TRBJ2-1
CASSLRHTTNEKLFF TGTGCCAGCAGCTTAAGACACACGACTAATGAAAAACTGTTTTTT TRBV7-2 . . TRBJ1-4
CASSYSGTSGPLSYEQYF TGTGCCAGCAGTTACTCTGGGACTAGCGGGCCCCTCTCCTACGAGCAGTACTTC TRBV6-2/TRBV6-3 few TRBD2 TRBJ2-7
CASMGLAGQF TGTGCCAGCATGGGACTAGCGGGACAATTC TRBV2 few TRBD2 TRBJ2-7
CASSMGGPHQPQHF TGTGCCAGTAGTATGGGAGGTCCCCATCAGCCCCAGCATTTT TRBV19 many . TRBJ1-5
CASSISADYNEQFF TGTGCCAGTAGTATTTCGGCGGATTACAATGAGCAGTTCTTC TRBV19 few . TRBJ2-1
CASSLWADKQYF TGTGCCAGCAGCTTGTGGGCGGACAAGCAGTACTTC TRBV5-6 . . TRBJ2-7
CASSPLQETQYF TGTGCCAGCTCACCGCTCCAAGAGACCCAGTACTTC TRBV18 few . TRBJ2-5
CAISEELAGGSPTYEQYF TGTGCCATCAGTGAGGAGCTAGCGGGAGGTAGTCCGACCTACGAGCAGTACTTC TRBV10-3 many TRBD2 TRBJ2-7
CASSDGQDGGEKLFF TGCGCCAGCAGCGATGGACAGGACGGTGGTGAAAAACTGTTTTTT TRBV5-1 few TRBD1 TRBJ1-4
CASSLSNYRDTQYF TGTGCCAGCAGTTTATCCAACTACCGAGATACGCAGTATTTT TRBV27 . . TRBJ2-3
CASSSLDRGNSPLHF TGCGCCAGCAGCTCCTTAGACAGGGGGAATTCACCCCTCCACTTT TRBV5-1 . TRBD1 TRBJ1-6
CASSPAGAGELFF TGCGCCAGCAGCCCAGCAGGGGCCGGGGAGCTGTTTTTT TRBV4-3 many . TRBJ2-2
CSAATRSGNTIYF TGCAGTGCCGCGACCCGCTCTGGAAACACCATATATTTT TRBV20-1 . . TRBJ1-3
CASSYSTLAGEWETQYF TGTGCCAGCAGTTACTCAACTCTAGCGGGAGAGTGGGAGACCCAGTACTTC TRBV6-5 few TRBD2 TRBJ2-5
CASSQEKGGSGELFF TGTGCCAGCAGCCAAGAAAAGGGGGGGTCCGGGGAGCTGTTTTTT TRBV4-2 few . TRBJ2-2
CSVVTGQGYNEQFF TGCAGCGTGGTAACGGGACAGGGCTACAATGAGCAGTTCTTC TRBV29-1 . TRBD1 TRBJ2-1
CASSLFPRGIYGYTF TGTGCCAGCAGTTTATTCCCCAGGGGCATCTATGGCTACACCTTC TRBV12-3/TRBV12-4 few . TRBJ1-2
CSVVGGGDTQYF TGCAGCGTTGTTGGGGGGGGAGATACGCAGTATTTT TRBV29-1 few TRBD2 TRBJ2-3
CASSLIVGVGTKQYF TGTGCCAGCAGCTTAATTGTAGGCGTAGGGACCAAGCAGTACTTC TRBV7-6 few . TRBJ2-7
CASGPRLGSPDTQYF TGTGCTAGTGGTCCACGACTGGGAAGCCCAGATACGCAGTATTTT TRBV12-5 . . TRBJ2-3
CSVEPLPEKYNEQFF TGCAGCGTTGAACCCCTCCCGGAGAAGTACAATGAGCAGTTCTTC TRBV29-1 few . TRBJ2-1
CASSFGVGNQPQHF TGTGCCAGCAGTTTCGGGGTAGGAAATCAGCCCCAGCATTTT TRBV27 . . TRBJ1-5
CASSQALLGIANTGELFF TGCGCCAGCAGCCAAGCTTTACTTGGGATCGCGAACACCGGGGAGCTGTTTTTT TRBV4-3 few . TRBJ2-2
CASSLWTGEGTEAFF TGCGCCAGCAGCCTATGGACAGGGGAAGGCACTGAAGCTTTCTTT TRBV5-1 few TRBD1 TRBJ1-1
CASSYLTGDEQYF TGTGCCAGCAGTTACTTAACAGGGGACGAGCAGTACTTC TRBV6-6 . TRBD1 TRBJ2-7
CASSFRTGTDTQYF TGTGCCAGCAGTTTCCGGACAGGGACAGATACGCAGTATTTT TRBV12-3/TRBV12-4 . TRBD1 TRBJ2-3
CASSPSASGSYEQYF TGTGCCAGCAGCCCCTCGGCTAGCGGGAGCTACGAGCAGTACTTC TRBV9 few TRBD2 TRBJ2-7
CASSPGGAEQYF TGTGCCAGCAGCCCAGGGGGAGCCGAGCAGTACTTC TRBV11-1 . TRBD1 TRBJ2-7
CASSLTLLDGRYEQYF TGTGCCAGCAGCTTAACGCTTCTAGACGGGCGCTACGAGCAGTACTTC TRBV7-3 few . TRBJ2-7
CASSVDRDDNYGYTF TGTGCCAGCAGCGTAGACAGGGATGACAACTATGGCTACACCTTC TRBV9 . . TRBJ1-2